This is a list of T cell receptor beta chains from one sample in a study of tumor-infiltrating lymphocytes in primary liver carcinoma. Using its own MiXCR run on the multiplex PCR reads, TCRdb lists one record per CDR3 protein. The repertoire consists of under 200,000 distinct CDR3 sequences, with about two thirds occurring once and the leading ten covering roughly 6.8%. The specimen was peripheral blood. The receptor set was obtained from a woman aged 60 to 75 with primary liver carcinoma and hepatitis B virus infection. The CDR3 runs from the conserved cysteine through the conserved F or W.

V | length | CDR3
TRBV7-8 | 14 | CASSLDGQGYCYTF
TRBV12-3/TRBV12-4 | 14 | CANRILGQLYGYTF
TRBV11-2 | 18 | CASSSDSFLAGVSNEQFF
TRBV5-4 | 15 | CASSSRERFGEKLFF
TRBV4-2 | 15 | CTSSQESDPKETQYF
TRBV6-1 | 19 | CASSEVDSGRNTGRETQYF
TRBV1 | 20 | CTNSIPSLRPGGSVDNEQFF
TRBV11-2 | 17 | CTSSLDPGTGKIYDYTF
TRBV29-1 | 13 | CSVVRERNTEAFF
TRBV11-2 | 15 | CASSLGDRRTERLFF
TRBV10-3 | 16 | CAISGSMPHRVVGALF
TRBV11-2 | 17 | CASRTWLLAGAYNEQFF
TRBV5-4 | 16 | CASSLATVEYTDTQYF
TRBV28 | 16 | CASSLGAGTVNTEAFF
TRBV11-2 | 15 | CASSLSQGPQETHYF
TRBV6-6 | 14 | CASSPAGAALEAFF
TRBV5-1 | 15 | CASSLEGIPGQPHHF
TRBV4-1 | 15 | CTSSQVGQGYYEQYF
TRBV20-1 | 13 | CSARPGHSGQVTF
TRBV19 | 14 | CASRTEQGPHGYTF
TRBV7-8 | 17 | CASSLGGLAGPVDTQYF
TRBV4-1 | 19 | CASSQAAFSSGRPYNEQFF
TRBV12-3/TRBV12-4 | 15 | CASSLAGGAFHKQYF
TRBV6-1 | 15 | CASRGGLAGLYEQFF
TRBV11-2 | 15 | CAGSLDPAPTTRRYF
TRBV7-9 | 14 | CASSLPGMADTQYF
TRBV5-4 | 18 | CTSSPSPQGARVNTEAFF
TRBV7-3 | 15 | CASSLPGSGTGQQYF
TRBV12-3/TRBV12-4 | 14 | CASSLVGIGQPQHF
TRBV4-1 | 13 | CASSRGASYEQYF
TRBV13 | 15 | CASSSSGRAGEIQYF
TRBV12-3/TRBV12-4 | 14 | CASGLTGGGPPLHF
TRBV5-4 | 15 | CASSLSSGSHNEQFF
TRBV11-2 | 17 | CASSLASWSDRVWEQYF
TRBV28 | 16 | CASSSRTRPEANVLTF
TRBV6-1 | 15 | CASSEAWVSIQPQHF
TRBV5-6 | 13 | CASSLGWDQPQHF
TRBV6-2/TRBV6-3 | 14 | CVSSYGGSTDTQYF
TRBV11-2 | 16 | CASSLGRLQGSDTHHF
TRBV11-3 | 17 | CASSSSFGGGGYNEQSF
TRBV19 | 16 | CASRADRQRTYNEQFF